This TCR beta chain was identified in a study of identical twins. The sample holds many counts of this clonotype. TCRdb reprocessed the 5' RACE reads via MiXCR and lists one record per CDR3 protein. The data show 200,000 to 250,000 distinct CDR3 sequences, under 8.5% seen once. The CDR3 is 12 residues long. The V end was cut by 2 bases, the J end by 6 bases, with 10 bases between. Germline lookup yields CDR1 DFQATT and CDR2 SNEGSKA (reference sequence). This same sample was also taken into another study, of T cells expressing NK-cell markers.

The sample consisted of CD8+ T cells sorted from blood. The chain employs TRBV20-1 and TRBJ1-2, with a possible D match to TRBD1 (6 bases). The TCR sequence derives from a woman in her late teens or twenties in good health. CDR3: CSARHTGHGYTF. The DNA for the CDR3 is TGCAGTGCTAGACATACAGGGCATGGCTACACCTTC.